This TCR beta chain was obtained from a study of cytomegalovirus exposure and HLA in healthy donors. Study-level findings and limits: The CMV antigen specificity of a few CMV-associated chains was confirmed through in vitro analysis. TCR beta chains numbering 164 were designated cytomegalovirus-associated. Some public TCRs appeared in many individuals, while most sequences were rare. Later, an analysis found that TCR clusters from the first cohort tended to co-occur in the roughly 110 validation repertoires.

About this clone itself: Its target is not known.

The data were produced by immunoSEQ multiplex PCR, yet TCRdb's version contains in-frame clones alone and is incomplete. The repertoire holds some 68,000 clones, with 96% as singletons. V shed 0 bases, J shed 8 bases, and the junction held 11 bases outside the gene matches. The CDR3 totals 16 residues. CDR1 is SGHRS and CDR2 is YFSETQ in the germline V gene. Sequencing input: PBMCs. The origin of this receptor is a man younger than 30 in good health and CMV-seronegative. The V call is TRBV5-1, the J call TRBJ2-1, with TRBD2 matching 7 bases. The DNA of the CDR3 is TGCGCCAGCAGCTTGGGGCTAGCGGTCGAAATCCATGAGCAGTTCTTC. Protein sequence: CASSLGLAVEIHEQFF.